These 18 T cell receptor beta chains were sequenced from one sample in a study of identical twins. TCRdb itself ran the 5' RACE reads through MiXCR, one entry per CDR3 protein. Of hundreds of thousands of distinct CDR3 sequences detected, roughly 7.1% appear once; the ten largest clones hold roughly 1.6%. This sample also belongs to another study, concerning yellow fever vaccine responses in identical twins.

Sequenced: PBMCs. These receptors all stem from a woman aged 18 to 35 in good health.

The rearrangement links TRBV12-3 or TRBV12-4 to TRBJ2-2; 9 nucleotides line up with TRBD2. The CDR3 contains 14 residues. Trimming at V came to 7 bases and at J to 5 bases, leaving 5 bases not matched to a gene. DNA for the CDR3: TGTGCCAGCACCAATAGCGGGAGTACCGGGGAGCTGTTTTTT. Translated, it gives CASTNSGSTGELFF.

This clonotype was detected only a few times. The rearrangement uses TRBV12-3 or TRBV12-4 and TRBJ2-2; 9 bases match TRBD2. The CDR3 sequence is 18 residues long. Trimming removed 7 bases from V and 0 bases from J; junction bases left unmatched: 12. This chain's CDR3 is CASTPLRTSDTNTGELFF. The CDR3, as DNA: TGTGCCAGCACGCCGCTTAGGACTAGCGACACGAACACCGGGGAGCTGTTTTTT.

The V call is TRBV7-2, the J call TRBJ2-3, with D possibly TRBD1 on 7 matching bases. Between the trimmed V and J ends, which lost 2 bases and 4 bases, there was a span of 16 bases. CDR1 and CDR2 (germline): SGHTA, FQGNSA. The length of the CDR3 is 16 residues. The CDR3 coding sequence is TGTGCCAGCAGCTTACAGGGGGGAATTTTGGCAGATACGCAGTATTTT. It specifies CASSLQGGILADTQYF.

This clonotype was counted ten times or more. V is TRBV29-1 and J is TRBJ2-1; 11 bases match TRBD2. Germline V CDR1 and CDR2: SQVTM, ANQGSEA. The V segment lost 4 bases and the J segment 9 bases; nucleotides outside the gene matches: 8. This CDR3 is 14 amino acids long. For the CDR3, the DNA is TGCAGCGTTGCTACTAGCGGGAGCCTCGGTGAGCAGTTCTTC. Its translation is CSVATSGSLGEQFF.

The chain recombines TRBV20-1 with TRBJ1-4, with D maybe TRBD1 (6 bases). The CDR3 runs to 13 residues. V lost 6 bases, J lost 3 bases, and 11 bases lay in between. The germline gives CDR1 DFQATT, CDR2 SNEGSKA (reference sequence). The CDR3 DNA sequence: TGCAGTGCCCCAGGGGCCCCTAATGAAAAACTGTTTTTT. Its translation is CSAPGAPNEKLFF.

V and J are TRBV12-3 or TRBV12-4 and TRBJ2-7; D not resolved. The CDR3 is 13 amino acids. Trimming cost V 2 bases and J 4 bases, with 9 bases left between them. The CDR3 loop reads CASSLSALYEQYF. As DNA, the CDR3 is TGTGCCAGCAGTTTATCAGCTTTATACGAGCAGTACTTC.

This clonotype has just a few counts. The rearrangement uses TRBV5-1 and TRBJ2-2; 8 nucleotides agree with TRBD2. The CDR3 is 15 amino acids. Germline V CDR1 and CDR2: SGHRS, YFSETQ. V shed 5 bases, J shed 0 bases, and the junction held 3 bases outside the gene matches. CDR3 sequence (DNA): TGCGCCAGCAGGAGCGGGAGCGCGAACACCGGGGAGCTGTTTTTT. This codes for CASRSGSANTGELFF.

The chain employs TRBV20-1 and TRBJ2-7; the match to TRBD2 covers 9 bases. V shed 2 bases and J 9 bases; nucleotides not matched to a gene: 11. This CDR3 is 14 amino acids long. Germline assignment: CDR1 DFQATT and CDR2 SNEGSKA (reference sequence). The CDR3 bases are TGCAGTGCTAGACAGCCGGGACTAGCTACGCCGCAGTACTTC. Translated: CSARQPGLATPQYF.

This clonotype was counted a few times. V and J are TRBV14 and TRBJ1-4; D is uncertain. The CDR3 sequence is 14 residues long. Germline CDR1 reads SGHDN; CDR2 reads FVKESK. Trimming left V 4 bases short and J 7 bases short, with 13 bases between. The chain's CDR3 is CASSRTGAGEKLFF. In DNA form, the CDR3 reads TGTGCCAGCAGCCGGACGGGAGCGGGTGAAAAACTGTTTTTT.

This clonotype was observed a few times. The chain uses TRBV12-3 or TRBV12-4 and TRBJ2-2; D unresolved. This CDR3 contains 15 residues. The V and J ends lost 5 bases and 6 bases respectively, with 16 bases between them. The DNA of the CDR3 is TGTGCCAGCAGTAGCCGGGCCCTTCCTTCCGGGGAGCTGTTTTTT. This sequence encodes CASSSRALPSGELFF.

Only a few counts were recorded for this clonotype. The CDR3 sequence: CASSLALAGLNEQFF. CDR3 in DNA: TGTGCCAGCAGTTTAGCGCTAGCAGGGCTCAATGAGCAGTTCTTC. The V and J genes are TRBV12-3 or TRBV12-4 and TRBJ2-1; either TRBD1 or TRBD2 may supply D (5 bases each). V shed 0 bases and J shed 6 bases, with 12 bases lying between them. The CDR3 loop spans 15 amino acids.

This clonotype was seen ten or more times. The V gene is TRBV15, the J gene TRBJ2-2; 11 nucleotides align to TRBD2. Unmatched junction bases numbered 1, after V lost 1 base and J lost 0 bases. The length of the CDR3 is 17 residues. From germline, CDR1 is LNHNV and CDR2 YYDKDF (reference sequence). CDR3 sequence: CATSRATSGTNTGELFF. The CDR3 region has the DNA TGTGCCACCAGCAGAGCGACTAGCGGGACGAACACCGGGGAGCTGTTTTTT. Complete variable domain (other parts from reference TRBV15 and TRBJ2-2): DAMVIQNPRYQVTQFGKPVTLSCSQTLNHNVMYWYQQKSSQAPKLLFHYYDKDFNNEADTPDNFQSRRPNTSFCFLDIRSPGLGDTAMYLCATSRATSGTNTGELFFGEGSRLTVL.

This clonotype appeared a few times. The J gene is TRBJ2-3, the V gene TRBV12-3 or TRBV12-4; 7 nucleotides align to TRBD2. V was clipped by 5 bases and J by 5 bases; unmatched bases: 10. This CDR3 has 15 residues. CDR3 sequence: CASSRDYPGGDTQYF. CDR3 DNA sequence: TGTGCCAGCAGTAGGGACTACCCGGGAGGAGATACGCAGTATTTT.

Here the CDR3 reads CASGSRGPGELFF. The DNA for the CDR3 is TGTGCCAGCGGCTCCAGGGGGCCCGGGGAGCTGTTTTTT. The chain combines TRBV27 with TRBJ2-2; 8 bases line up with TRBD1. The CDR3 is 13 residues long. After removal of 8 bases from V and 6 bases from J, the junction contained 5 bases not matched to a gene. The germline V gene has CDR1 MNHEY and CDR2 SMNVEV (reference sequence).

Note on this clonotype: A single base separates this from a much larger clone, so it may be a read error. This chain uses TRBV4-1 with TRBJ2-1; D possibly corresponds to TRBD2 (6 bases). Germline-derived CDR1 and CDR2 are MGHRA and YSYEKL. This CDR3 has 15 amino acids. CDR3 sequence (DNA): TGCTCCAGCAGCCAAGATAGGAGGGCCATCAATGAGCAGTTCTTC. This sequence encodes CSSSQDRRAINEQFF.

This chain connects TRBV6-1 to TRBJ2-2; 9 bases are a match to TRBD1. The CDR3 consists of 15 residues. Looked up from germline, CDR1 is MNHNS and CDR2 is SASEGT. Trimming cost V 6 bases and J 6 bases; bases outside gene matches: 8. The CDR3 DNA reads TGTGCCAGCAGGGTATGGGACAGGGCGGCCGGGGAGCTGTTTTTT. It translates to CASRVWDRAAGELFF.

This clonotype has a handful of counts. This chain's CDR3 is CASTELRPAEAFF. The CDR3 nucleotides are TGTGCCAGCACCGAGCTGCGGCCGGCTGAAGCTTTCTTT. The V gene is TRBV7-9, the J gene TRBJ1-1, with D unclear. The CDR3 runs 13 residues. V was pared by 7 bases and J by 6 bases, with 15 bases between. The germline V gene encodes CDR1 SEHNR and CDR2 FQNEAQ (reference sequence). Full variable domain (outside the CDR3, taken from reference TRBV7-9 and TRBJ1-1): DTGVSQNPRHKITKRGQNVTFRCDPISEHNRLYWYRQTLGQGPEFLTYFQNEAQLEKSRLLSDRFSAERPKGSFSTLEIQRTEQGDSAMYLCASTELRPAEAFFGQGTRLTVV.

This clonotype was observed a few times. The chain carries TRBV29-1 and TRBJ1-1; possible D gene TRBD1, 6 bases. V was shortened by 4 bases and J by 0 bases, with 24 bases between the two germline ends. CDR1 is SQVTM and CDR2 is ANQGSEA in the germline V gene. The CDR3 has 18 amino acids. CDR3 loop: CSVVYVRRGGMMNTEAFF. The CDR3 coding sequence is TGCAGCGTTGTGTACGTACGTCGAGGGGGGATGATGAACACTGAAGCTTTCTTT.